One sample yielded the 25 T cell receptor beta chains listed below, sequenced in a study of breast tumors, draining lymph nodes, adjacent tissues. Samples came from axillary lymph nodes draining the breast cancer. MiXCR, run by TCRdb on the multiplex PCR reads, gives a single entry per CDR3 protein. The sample carries 150,000 to 250,000 distinct CDR3 sequences, roughly 29% recorded once. Sequences were obtained from axillary lymph node tissue. The receptors come from a female donor with breast cancer. Some clones in this sample may be carry-over from other donors' samples.

This chain uses TRBV5-4 with TRBJ1-5, with 7 nucleotides matching TRBD1. This CDR3 region has 16 residues. V lost 2 bases and J lost 3; bases outside the gene matches: 8. Germline V lookup: CDR1 SGHNT, CDR2 YYREEE (reference sequence). As DNA, the CDR3 is TGTGCCAGCAGCTTTTCAGGACAGGAGTACAATCAGCCCCAGCATTTT. Protein sequence: CASSFSGQEYNQPQHF.

A word on this clonotype: The CDR3 end shows no conserved phenylalanine or tryptophan, and so a read error is likely. The chain carries TRBV4-2 and TRBJ1-2; 10 bases map to TRBD1. Germline assignment: CDR1 LGHNA and CDR2 YNFKEQ. This CDR3 is 17 amino acids long. With 5 bases clipped from V and 0 bases from J, the junction kept 9 bases outside the gene matches. As DNA, the CDR3 is TGTGCCAGCAGCTTGGGACAGGGGTGGGGAGCTAACTATGGCTACACCCTC. Amino acids: CASSLGQGWGANYGYTL.

In this sample, this clonotype turned up many times. The V call is TRBV19, the J call TRBJ2-3; 8 bases fit TRBD1. Germline values: CDR1 LNHDA, CDR2 SQIVND (reference sequence). V lost 1 base, J lost 5 bases, and 11 bases stayed unmatched. CDR3 size: 17 residues. CDR3 DNA: TGTGCCAGTAGTATAGGAGGGACAGGAGGACCGGGAGATACGCAGTATTTT. It encodes CASSIGGTGGPGDTQYF.

CDR3 sequence (DNA): TGTGCCAGCAGCTCAGGAGGGGCGGATAGCACTGAAGCTTTCTTT. Residues: CASSSGGADSTEAFF. The rearrangement joins TRBV28 to TRBJ1-1; tentative D call: TRBD1 (5 bases). The V gene lost 6 bases and the J gene lost 4 bases, with 18 bases spanning the gap. The CDR3 has 15 residues. Germline CDR1 and CDR2: MDHEN and SYDVKM.

A note on this clonotype: This may be a read error, as it is one base from a much larger clone. The chain couples TRBV13 to TRBJ1-2, with D unresolved. This CDR3 has 13 residues. Germline values: CDR1 PRHDT, CDR2 FYEKMQ (reference sequence). V was clipped by 2 bases and J by 8 bases, with 12 bases between them. The CDR3 loop is CASSLTDGRGYTF. The CDR3 coding sequence is TGTGCCAGCAGCTTAACGGATGGGAGAGGCTACACCTTC.

About this clonotype itself: Lacking the conserved final phenylalanine or tryptophan, this CDR3 likely reflects a read error. The DNA is left out, because the CDR3 cannot be placed on it with certainty; the CDR3 is given as TCRdb lists it. This chain links TRBV11-2 with TRBJ2-2; the DNA was not used to check the table's D call, TRBD1. The CDR3 is made up of 9 amino acids, end residues included. Germline CDR1 and CDR2: SGHAT and FQNNGV. The CDR3: CASSLGFGQ.

This clonotype was detected a few times. This CDR3 is CASSLSTSGRADEQFF. The CDR3 region has the DNA TGTGCCAGCAGCCTCTCGACTAGCGGGAGGGCCGATGAGCAGTTCTTC. This chain joins TRBV6-5 and TRBJ2-1, with 14 bases aligning to TRBD2. The germline gives CDR1 MNHEY, CDR2 SVGAGI. J lost 8 bases, V lost 6 bases, and 9 bases had no gene match. There are 16 residues in the CDR3.

This clonotype was picked up many times. In DNA form, the CDR3 reads TGTGCCAGCAGCCCTCGGACGCTAGCGGGGTTCTACGAGCAGTACTTC. It translates to CASSPRTLAGFYEQYF. V is TRBV6-6 and J is TRBJ2-7; 9 bases are a match to TRBD2. CDR3 length: 16 amino acids. After removal of 6 bases from V and 3 bases from J, the junction contained 12 bases not matched to a gene. Germline CDR1 and CDR2: MNHNY and SVGAGI (reference sequence).

This clonotype was recorded at least ten times. This chain uses TRBV5-6 with TRBJ2-7; 11 bases are a match to TRBD1. Germline assignment: CDR1 SGHDT and CDR2 YYEEEE. The CDR3 has 14 amino acids. After removal of 4 bases from V and 2 bases from J, the junction contained 2 bases not matched to a gene. The CDR3 spells CASSADRGPYEQYF. The CDR3 DNA is TGTGCCAGCAGCGCGGACAGGGGGCCCTACGAGCAGTACTTC. The variable domain in full, completed from reference TRBV5-6 and TRBJ2-7, reads DAGVTQSPTHLIKTRGQQVTLRCSPKSGHDTVSWYQQALGQGPQFIFQYYEEEERQRGNFPDRFSGHQFPNYSSELNVNALLLGDSALYLCASSADRGPYEQYFGPGTRLTVT.

This clonotype has just a few counts. The rearrangement joins TRBV27 to TRBJ1-4, with 8 bases aligning to TRBD1. Germline values: CDR1 MNHEY, CDR2 SMNVEV (reference sequence). Losses at the gene ends were 5 bases for V and 8 bases for J; bases not matched to a gene: 22. The CDR3 extends over 19 amino acids. The CDR3 region has the DNA TGTGCCAGCAGTCTATGCCGGGACAGGTTTTATCATCCAGCCGAAAAACTGTTTTTT. The encoded protein is CASSLCRDRFYHPAEKLFF.

A note on this clonotype: A read error may account for a junction end that differs from germline. The CDR3 is CASSEESANQLQYF. As DNA, the CDR3 is TGCGCCAGCAGCGAAGAGAGTGCAAATCAACTCCAGTATTTT. V and J are TRBV7-9 and TRBJ1-5, with D hard to call. The J call may not be correct, given that the DNA end is closer to TRBJ2-3. CDR3 length equals 14 residues. CDR1 is SEHNR and CDR2 is FQNEAQ in the germline V gene (reference sequence).

This CDR3 reads CASSRAGQQADPNEQYF. The DNA for the CDR3 is TGCGCCAGCAGTCGAGCGGGACAGCAGGCAGATCCCAACGAGCAGTACTTC. The chain carries TRBV5-1 and TRBJ2-7, with D perhaps given as TRBD1 or TRBD2 (7 bases each). The CDR3 totals 17 residues. Trimming took off 5 bases at V and 5 bases at J, with 26 bases between the two ends. Germline values: CDR1 SGHRS, CDR2 YFSETQ.

This clonotype was detected many times. The chain employs TRBV7-8 and TRBJ2-3, with no clear D. The CDR3 consists of 11 residues. Per the germline V gene, CDR1 is SGHVS and CDR2 is FQNEAQ. Trimming removed 1 base at V and 6 bases at J, with 2 bases between. CDR3 protein: CASSLVDTQYF. CDR3 DNA: TGTGCCAGCAGCTTAGTGGATACGCAGTATTTT.

This clonotype was seen repeatedly, ten times or more. The J gene is TRBJ2-1, the V gene TRBV6-5; D is perhaps TRBD1 (6 bases). The V and J ends lost 6 bases and 6 bases respectively, with 12 bases between them. CDR3 length: 13 residues. Germline CDR1 reads MNHEY; CDR2 reads SVGAGI. The CDR3: CASSRTGRNEQFF. CDR3 in DNA: TGTGCCAGCAGCCGTACAGGGCGCAATGAGCAGTTCTTC.

This clonotype was seen ten or more times. The chain carries TRBV5-8 and TRBJ1-4; D is uncertain. Germline V gene sequence: CDR1 SGHTS, CDR2 YDEGEE. With 3 bases removed from V and 13 bases from J, the gap between germline ends came to 13 bases. The CDR3 has 12 amino acids. CDR3 DNA: TGTGCCAGCAGCTCGGAGGATAAGAGACTGTTTTTT. Protein product: CASSSEDKRLFF.

Many counts were recorded for this clonotype. CDR3 sequence (DNA): TGCGCCAGCAGCCACCAGGGTAGCAATCAGCCCCAGCATTTT. It codes for CASSHQGSNQPQHF. The chain carries TRBV4-1 and TRBJ1-5; D is perhaps TRBD1 (5 bases). CDR1 MGHRA and CDR2 YSYEKL come from the germline V gene. CDR3 size: 14 residues. V was trimmed by 3 bases and J by 0 bases, leaving 6 bases between them.

The sample holds many counts of this clonotype. The chain links TRBV20-1 to TRBJ1-5, with D unresolved. The V end lost 7 bases, the J end lost 8 bases, and 18 bases lay between the germline ends. The CDR3 length is 13 residues. Germline V gene data show CDR1 as DFQATT and CDR2 as SNEGSKA (reference sequence). The CDR3 sequence: CSVQRQETEPQHF. CDR3 DNA sequence: TGCAGTGTCCAAAGGCAGGAGACTGAGCCCCAGCATTTT.

The DNA of the CDR3 is TGTGCCAGCAGTTCGGGACAGGTTAATTCACCCCTCCACTTT. This gives the protein CASSSGQVNSPLHF. This chain uses TRBV6-5 with TRBJ1-6; 8 bases match TRBD1. The germline CDR1 and CDR2 sequences are MNHEY and SVGAGI. The CDR3 runs 14 residues. J lost 6 bases, V lost 4 bases, and 2 bases had no gene match.

This clonotype was recorded many times. The chain carries TRBV3-1 and TRBJ2-5, with a tentative D call TRBD2 (5 bases). Germline CDR1 LGHDT, CDR2 YNNKEL (reference sequence). There are 15 residues in the CDR3. The germline V and J ends were trimmed by 1 base and 2 bases, with 11 bases remaining between them. The CDR3 DNA reads TGTGCCAGCAGCCAAGCGGGATTCCCTCAAGAGACCCAGTACTTC. Translating it yields CASSQAGFPQETQYF.

This clonotype was counted ten times or more. The rearrangement uses TRBV5-1 and TRBJ2-3; no definite D call. CDR1 and CDR2 (germline): SGHRS, YFSETQ. This CDR3 has 12 amino acids. The V end lost 7 bases, the J end lost 5 bases, and 11 bases lay between the germline ends. The CDR3 coding sequence is TGCGCCAGCGGCCCGGATAGAGATACGCAGTATTTT. It codes for CASGPDRDTQYF.

This clonotype appeared many times. This chain uses TRBV28 with TRBJ2-5, with D possibly TRBD2 on 5 matching bases. The V end was cut by 8 bases, the J end by 5 bases, with 9 bases between. The germline CDR1 and CDR2 sequences are MDHEN and SYDVKM. The CDR3 has 11 amino acids. CDR3 region: CASFRGETQYF. The CDR3 DNA reads as TGTGCCAGCTTTAGAGGGGAGACCCAGTACTTC.

The chain has TRBV7-9 and TRBJ2-1; 10 bases are a match to TRBD1. The germline CDR1 and CDR2 sequences are SEHNR and FQNEAQ (reference sequence). The CDR3 runs to 15 residues. V shed 3 bases, J shed 5 bases, and the junction held 4 bases outside the gene matches. The CDR3 protein is CASSLTGTGDNEQFF. The CDR3 DNA sequence: TGTGCCAGCAGCTTGACGGGGACAGGGGACAATGAGCAGTTCTTC.

This clonotype was observed a handful of times. J is TRBJ2-7 and V is TRBV20-1; 9 bases are a match to TRBD2. CDR3 length: 14 amino acids. Unmatched junction bases numbered 9, after V lost 3 bases and J lost 6 bases. Germline V gives CDR1 DFQATT, CDR2 SNEGSKA (reference sequence). The CDR3: CSARSAGGVSEQYF. In DNA, the CDR3 is TGCAGTGCTAGGAGTGCGGGGGGGGTCTCCGAGCAGTACTTC.

The chain carries TRBV27 and TRBJ2-3, with TRBD2 matching 11 bases. The CDR3 runs to 14 residues. Germline V lookup: CDR1 MNHEY, CDR2 SMNVEV (reference sequence). The J segment lost 6 bases and the V segment lost 6 bases, leaving 5 bases of the junction unmatched. The CDR3, as DNA: TGTGCCAGCAGACCTAGCGGGGGGACCGATACGCAGTATTTT. Translated: CASRPSGGTDTQYF.

The chain employs TRBV20-1 and TRBJ1-3, with a possible D match to TRBD1 (6 bases). Trimming stripped 4 bases from V and 4 bases from J, with 17 bases between. CDR1 and CDR2 from the germline V gene are DFQATT and SNEGSKA (reference sequence). This CDR3 is 15 amino acids long. CDR3 protein: CSAMPARGEGNTIYF. CDR3 DNA: TGCAGTGCTATGCCGGCTAGGGGGGAGGGAAACACCATATATTTT.